This T cell receptor beta chain was observed in a study of low-dose radiotherapy and immunotherapy resistance in tumors. This clonotype was counted ten times or more. Trimming removed 3 bases at V and 4 bases at J, with 13 bases between. The CDR3 extends over 14 amino acids. Germline assignment: CDR1 DFQATT and CDR2 SNEGSKA (reference sequence). The time point is: before trial treatment. Every donor's regimen consisted of nivolumab, ipilimumab, aspirin, low-dose cyclophosphamide and low-dose radiotherapy. TRAV- and TRBV-specific primers, spanning alpha and beta chains, primed first-strand cDNA. A constant-region primer paired with the V-primer adapter amplified TCRs over about 20 PCR cycles. Through in vitro transcription, the mRNA that had been isolated was amplified. TCRdb recomputed calls from the reads with MiXCR, one row per CDR3 protein. The sample records some 82,000 distinct CDR3 sequences, 15% to 20% being singletons.

Sequencing used PBMCs, obtained before treatment. The TCR sequence derives from a male donor with prostate cancer. This sequence joins TRBV20-1 and TRBJ1-3; tentatively, D is TRBD1 (5 bases). CDR3 nucleotide sequence: TGCAGTGCTAGTAATGAGGGGTCCGGAAACACCATATATTTT. Translating it yields CSASNEGSGNTIYF.